A single sample gave rise to the 14 T cell receptor beta chains below, sequenced in a study of T cells in Graves' hyperthyroidism and ophthalmopathy (dated by TCRdb to 2018 to 2020). The receptor library was made with multiplex PCR. TCRdb lists the instrument as Illumina HiSeq 2000. TCR beta CDR3 regions were amplified from RNA transcripts. The first round of RT-PCR for the TCR CDR3 was performed with the HTBI primer set and the Qiagen OneStep RT-PCR kit. Using fastp at Q25 and MiXCR, TCRdb reprocessed the public reads and kept productive beta chains. Each entry is one CDR3 protein sequence, shown with its most common DNA and genes. This sample lists roughly 740,000 distinct CDR3 sequences; about a sixth were detected once. Jointly, the top ten make up approximately 8.4% of the sample. Sample: blood. The source is a man aged 18-30 years with Graves' hyperthyroidism.

In this sample, this clonotype turned up many times. This chain uses TRBV18 with TRBJ2-1, with 7 positions matching TRBD1. This CDR3 spans 12 amino acids. The junction had 6 bases not matched to a gene; V was cut back by 3 bases and J by 13 bases. Germline CDR1 reads KGHSH; CDR2 reads LQKENI. CDR3 nucleotides: TGTGCCAGCTCACCGATGACAGGGCAACAGTTCTTC. This encodes CASSPMTGQQFF. Variable domain in full (rest from reference TRBV18 and TRBJ2-1): NAGVMQNPRHLVRRRGQEARLRCSPMKGHSHVYWYRQLPEEGLKFMVYLQKENIIDESGMPKERFSAEFPKEGPSILRIQQVVRGDSAAYFCASSPMTGQQFFGPGTRLTVL.

The table lists this clonotype with a few counts. The V and J genes are TRBV19 and TRBJ2-2; D gene ambiguous. Trimming pared 3 bases from V and 5 bases from J, leaving 16 bases between. The germline gives CDR1 LNHDA, CDR2 SQIVND (reference sequence). This CDR3 is 16 amino acids long. CDR3 protein: CASSIRLYSPTGELFF. The CDR3 nucleotides read TGTGCCAGTAGTATTAGGTTGTACAGTCCTACCGGGGAGCTGTTTTTT.

The V gene is TRBV20-1, the J gene TRBJ2-5; 8 nucleotides line up with TRBD2. The CDR3 covers 15 residues. Germline assignment: CDR1 DFQATT and CDR2 SNEGSKA (reference sequence). Trimming removed 1 base from V and 4 bases from J; junction bases left unmatched: 8. CDR3 amino acids: CSARAPREGGETQYF. As DNA, the CDR3 is TGCAGTGCTAGAGCCCCCCGGGAGGGTGGAGAGACCCAGTACTTC.

This clonotype was picked up many times. This chain uses TRBV29-1 with TRBJ2-7; D remains ambiguous. From germline, CDR1 is SQVTM and CDR2 ANQGSEA. CDR3 length equals 10 residues. The V gene lost 4 bases and the J gene lost 1 base, with 2 bases spanning the gap. The DNA of the CDR3 is TGCAGCGTTGGATCCTACGAGCAGTACTTC. Translating it yields CSVGSYEQYF.

This clonotype was counted at least ten times. The chain combines TRBV10-3 with TRBJ2-1; unclear D gene. The V gene's germline CDR1 is ENHRY and CDR2 SYGVKD. This CDR3 has 12 residues. Trimming pared 6 bases from V and 6 bases from J, leaving 9 bases between. The CDR3, as DNA: TGTGCCATCAGCCTGTCGGCCAATGAGCAGTTCTTC. It specifies CAISLSANEQFF.

The table lists this clonotype with many counts. The J gene is TRBJ2-1, the V gene TRBV11-3; a possible D gene is TRBD1 (6 bases). Per germline, CDR1 SGHNT and CDR2 YENEEA. The CDR3 spans 13 residues. With 5 bases removed from V and 5 bases from J, the gap between germline ends came to 10 bases. The CDR3 nucleotides read TGTGCCAGCAGCGTGGGACACCACAATGAGCAGTTCTTC. Encoded protein: CASSVGHHNEQFF. Variable domain in full (rest from reference TRBV11-3 and TRBJ2-1): EAGVVQSPRYKIIEKKQPVAFWCNPISGHNTLYWYLQNLGQGPELLIRYENEEAVDDSQLPKDRFSAERLKGVDSTLKIQPAELGDSAVYLCASSVGHHNEQFFGPGTRLTVL.

This chain joins TRBV28 and TRBJ1-4, with 7 bases lining up with TRBD1. Trimming cost V 7 bases and J 5 bases; bases outside gene matches: 4. CDR1 is MDHEN, CDR2 SYDVKM, per germline. The CDR3 contains 13 residues. The CDR3 nucleotides are TGTGCCAGCACCCTGGACAGGAATGAAAAACTGTTTTTT. It translates to CASTLDRNEKLFF.

This clonotype was observed a handful of times. The rearrangement links TRBV3-1 to TRBJ2-5; TRBD2 matches 10 bases. Germline assignment: CDR1 LGHDT and CDR2 YNNKEL (reference sequence). The V segment lost 1 base and the J segment 2 bases; nucleotides outside the gene matches: 4. CDR3 length equals 16 residues. The CDR3 sequence: CASSQGLAGEQETQYF. In DNA, the CDR3 is TGTGCCAGCAGCCAAGGCCTAGCGGGAGAACAAGAGACCCAGTACTTC.

In this sample, this clonotype turned up many times. The rearrangement uses TRBV12-3 or TRBV12-4 and TRBJ2-5, with 12 bases matching TRBD2. Trimming cost V 3 bases and J 5 bases; bases outside gene matches: 4. The CDR3 has 15 amino acids. The CDR3 DNA reads as TGTGCCAGCAGTTTGTGGCTAGCGGGAGGGGAGACCCAGTACTTC. Translating gives CASSLWLAGGETQYF.

This clonotype has ten or more counts. The chain links TRBV28 to TRBJ1-5; D perhaps matches TRBD1 (5 bases). V lost 6 bases, J lost 2 bases, and 17 bases lay in between. The CDR3 consists of 16 residues. Germline V gene lookup returns CDR1 MDHEN and CDR2 SYDVKM. DNA for the CDR3: TGTGCCAGCAGCGCGGCCCAGGGTCGGGGCAATCAGCCCCAGCATTTT. Amino acid sequence: CASSAAQGRGNQPQHF.

This sequence joins TRBV19 and TRBJ2-1; the match to TRBD2 covers 8 bases. From germline, CDR1 is LNHDA and CDR2 SQIVND (reference sequence). This CDR3 is 15 amino acids long. The ends lost 1 base at V and 6 bases at J; junction bases unmatched: 5. For the CDR3, the DNA is TGTGCCAGTAGTATAGCGGGAGGGCCGGTCAATGAGCAGTTCTTC. It yields the protein CASSIAGGPVNEQFF.

This clonotype was detected only a few times. V usage is TRBV12-3 or TRBV12-4 and J usage is TRBJ1-2, with unresolved D. V was cut by 3 bases and J by 3 bases, with 11 bases left in between. The CDR3 has 14 amino acids. CDR3 loop: CASSFSGVDYGYTF. The CDR3 region has the DNA TGTGCCAGCAGTTTTAGCGGGGTTGACTATGGCTACACCTTC.

Remarks on this clonotype: A clone one base away is much larger, so this may be a read error. The V gene is TRBV28, the J gene TRBJ2-1, with 10 nucleotides matching TRBD2. With 7 bases clipped from V and 6 bases from J, the junction kept 12 bases outside the gene matches. Germline CDR1 and CDR2: MDHEN and SYDVKM. The CDR3 extends over 16 amino acids. CDR3 coding DNA: TGTGCCAGCATCAGGACTAGCGGAACCTTCTGCAATGAGCAGTTCTTC. This codes for CASIRTSGTFCNEQFF.

This clonotype was counted a few times. The chain has TRBV18 and TRBJ2-7; TRBD2 matches at 9 bases. Germline assignment: CDR1 KGHSH and CDR2 LQKENI. The CDR3 extends over 14 amino acids. J gave up 6 bases and V 5 bases, and 8 bases lay outside the gene matches. The CDR3 reads CASSRPSGTGEQYF. The CDR3 bases are TGTGCCAGCTCAAGGCCTAGCGGGACTGGCGAGCAGTACTTC.